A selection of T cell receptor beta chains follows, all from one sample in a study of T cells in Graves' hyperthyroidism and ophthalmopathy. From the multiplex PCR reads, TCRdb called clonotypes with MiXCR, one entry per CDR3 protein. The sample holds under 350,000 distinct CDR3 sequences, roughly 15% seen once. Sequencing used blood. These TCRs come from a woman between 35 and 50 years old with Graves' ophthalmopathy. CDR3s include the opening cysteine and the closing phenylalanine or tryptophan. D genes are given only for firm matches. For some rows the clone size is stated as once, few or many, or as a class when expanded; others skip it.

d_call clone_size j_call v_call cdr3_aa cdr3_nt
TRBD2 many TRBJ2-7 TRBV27 CASSWEGGEQYF TGTGCCAGCAGTTGGGAGGGAGGCGAGCAGTACTTC
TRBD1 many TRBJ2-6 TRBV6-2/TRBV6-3 CASSYEGANSGANVLTF TGTGCCAGCAGTTACGAGGGGGCCAACTCTGGGGCCAACGTCCTGACTTTC
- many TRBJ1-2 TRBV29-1 CSAISGVVGYTF TGCAGCGCCATCAGCGGTGTAGTTGGCTACACCTTC
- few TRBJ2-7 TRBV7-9 CASSLYPDEQYF TGTGCCAGCAGCTTATATCCCGACGAGCAGTACTTC
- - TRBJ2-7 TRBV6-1 CASSSALATPGQAHAYEQYF TGTGCCAGCAGTTCTGCCTTGGCCACCCCAGGGCAGGCTCACGCTTACGAGCAGTACTTC
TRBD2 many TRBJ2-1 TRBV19 CASSRTSGSPYNEQFF TGTGCCAGTAGCCGGACTAGCGGGAGCCCCTACAATGAGCAGTTCTTC
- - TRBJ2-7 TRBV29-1 CSVQGGNSYEQYF TGCAGCGTTCAGGGGGGGAATTCCTACGAGCAGTACTTC
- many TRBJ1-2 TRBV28 CASSSGRYGYTF TGTGCCAGCAGTTCAGGTCGTTATGGCTACACCTTC
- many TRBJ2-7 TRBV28 CASSGTGVSYEQYF TGTGCCAGCAGCGGGACCGGAGTATCCTACGAGCAGTACTTC
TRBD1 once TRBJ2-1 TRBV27 CASRRQGTGYNEQFF TGTGCCAGCAGGCGCCAGGGGACAGGTTACAATGAGCAGTTCTTC
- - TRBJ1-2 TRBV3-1 CASSQTPNYGYTF TGTGCCAGCAGCCAAACCCCGAACTATGGCTACACCTTC
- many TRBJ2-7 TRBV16 CASSQLYGDYEQYF TGTGCCAGCAGCCAATTGTACGGGGACTACGAGCAGTACTTC
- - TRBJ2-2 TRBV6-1 CASSDWDRGAVF TGTGCCAGCAGTGATTGGGACCGGGGAGCTGTTTTT
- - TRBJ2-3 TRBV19 CASSIPRGANTDTQYF TGTGCCAGTAGTATACCTCGGGGGGCAAACACAGATACGCAGTATTTT
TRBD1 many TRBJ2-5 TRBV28 CASRPHDRGSTETQYF TGTGCCAGCAGGCCCCATGACAGGGGATCAACGGAGACCCAGTACTTC
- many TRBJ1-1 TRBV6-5 CASSYPLTGLNTEAFF TGTGCCAGCAGTTACCCGTTGACAGGCTTGAACACTGAAGCTTTCTTT
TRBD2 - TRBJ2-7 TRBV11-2 CASSLKRGPYEQYF TGTGCCAGCAGCTTGAAGCGGGGCCCCTACGAGCAGTACTTC
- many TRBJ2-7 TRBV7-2 CASSFVSRGGYEQYF TGTGCCAGCAGCTTTGTATCCAGGGGGGGCTACGAGCAGTACTTC
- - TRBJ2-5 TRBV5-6 CASSLATWGETQYF TGTGCCAGCAGCTTGGCGACGTGGGGGGAGACCCAGTACTTC
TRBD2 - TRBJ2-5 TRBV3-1 CASSQIEGTSWETQYF TGTGCCAGCAGCCAGATCGAAGGGACTAGCTGGGAGACCCAGTACTTC
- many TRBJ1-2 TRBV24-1 CATSDFPAANYGYTF TGTGCCACCAGTGATTTCCCCGCGGCTAACTATGGCTACACCTTC
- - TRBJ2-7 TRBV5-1 CASSRVSGRYEQYF TGCGCCAGCAGCCGGGTCTCGGGGCGCTACGAGCAGTACTTC
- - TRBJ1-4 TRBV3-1 CASSQDLGVNDEKLFF TGTGCCAGCAGCCAAGATCTAGGGGTCAATGATGAAAAACTGTTTTTT
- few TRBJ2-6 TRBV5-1 CASSSGSGAFLTGANVLTF TGCGCCAGCAGCTCTGGTTCAGGGGCATTTTTAACTGGGGCCAACGTCCTGACTTTC
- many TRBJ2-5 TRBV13 CASSLGMDQETQYF TGTGCCAGCAGCTTGGGGATGGACCAAGAGACCCAGTACTTC
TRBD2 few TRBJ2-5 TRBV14 CASSQGTSWETQYF TGTGCCAGCAGCCAAGGGACTAGCTGGGAGACCCAGTACTTC
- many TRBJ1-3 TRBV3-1 CASSQVGNTIYF TGTGCCAGCAGCCAAGTTGGAAACACCATATATTTT
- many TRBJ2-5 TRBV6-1 CASSEQFFGGREQETQYF TGTGCCAGCAGTGAACAATTTTTCGGGGGTCGGGAGCAAGAGACCCAGTACTTC
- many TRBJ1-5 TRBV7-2 CASSLESGNQPQHF TGTGCCAGCAGCTTAGAATCAGGCAATCAGCCCCAGCATTTT
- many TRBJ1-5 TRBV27 CASSPWEGQPQHF TGTGCCAGCAGCCCCTGGGAAGGTCAGCCCCAGCATTTT
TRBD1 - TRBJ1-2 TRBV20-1 CSAVNQGQGVGYTF TGCAGTGCTGTAAACCAGGGACAGGGGGTTGGCTACACCTTC
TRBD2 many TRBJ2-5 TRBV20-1 CSAPSGGVEETQYF TGCAGTGCTCCTAGCGGGGGGGTGGAAGAGACCCAGTACTTC
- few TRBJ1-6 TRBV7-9 CASSLTAFAISPLHF TGTGCCAGCAGCTTGACCGCGTTCGCGATCTCACCCCTCCACTTT
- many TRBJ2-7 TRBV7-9 CASSLVAGPLGYEQYF TGTGCCAGCAGCTTAGTCGCAGGCCCACTTGGCTACGAGCAGTACTTC
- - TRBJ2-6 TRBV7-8 CASSLARHSGANVLTF TGTGCCAGCAGCTTAGCTAGACACTCTGGGGCCAACGTCCTGACTTTC
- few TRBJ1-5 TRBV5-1 CASSVAGHSNQPQHF TGCGCCAGCAGCGTCGCAGGGCATAGCAATCAGCCCCAGCATTTT
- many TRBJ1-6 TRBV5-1 CASSLGWDSPLHF TGCGCCAGCAGCTTAGGGTGGGATTCACCCCTCCACTTT
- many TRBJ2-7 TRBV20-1 CSAMRKPVLEQYF TGCAGTGCTATGAGAAAACCTGTGCTCGAGCAGTACTTC
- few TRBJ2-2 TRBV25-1 CAVPGHGTGELFF TGTGCCGTCCCGGGACACGGCACCGGGGAGCTGTTTTTT
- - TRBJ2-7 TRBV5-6 CASSPSAGANEQYF TGTGCCAGCAGCCCCTCTGCAGGGGCTAACGAGCAGTACTTC
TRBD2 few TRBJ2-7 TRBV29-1 CSVASGGLSYEQYF TGCAGCGTGGCGAGCGGGGGCCTCTCCTACGAGCAGTACTTC
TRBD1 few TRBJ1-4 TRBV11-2 CASSLGLSRQGNEKLFF TGTGCCAGCAGCTTAGGGTTGTCGCGACAGGGGAATGAAAAACTGTTTTTT
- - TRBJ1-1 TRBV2 CASRLQGAPEAFF TGTGCCAGCAGGCTACAGGGCGCCCCTGAAGCTTTCTTT
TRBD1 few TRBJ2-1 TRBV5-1 CASSPSGTGLGNEQFF TGCGCCAGCAGCCCCTCCGGGACAGGGTTAGGCAATGAGCAGTTCTTC
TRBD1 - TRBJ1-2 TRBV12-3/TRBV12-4 CASRQTQGAGYGYTF TGTGCCAGCAGACAAACACAGGGGGCCGGCTATGGCTACACCTTC
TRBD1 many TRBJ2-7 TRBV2 CASREGQGYEQYF TGTGCCAGCAGGGAGGGACAGGGATACGAGCAGTACTTC
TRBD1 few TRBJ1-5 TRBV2 CASGTGGYQPQHF TGTGCCAGCGGGACAGGGGGTTATCAGCCCCAGCATTTT
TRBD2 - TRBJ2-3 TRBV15 CATSRTSGGADTQYF TGTGCCACCAGCAGGACTAGCGGGGGGGCAGATACGCAGTATTTT
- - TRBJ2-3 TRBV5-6 CASSREGRDADTQYF TGTGCCAGCAGCCGTGAAGGCCGAGATGCAGATACGCAGTATTTT
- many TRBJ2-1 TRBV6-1 CASSTGAVGEQFF TGTGCCAGCAGTACCGGGGCCGTAGGTGAGCAGTTCTTC
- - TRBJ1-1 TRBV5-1 CASSLGVLNTEAFF TGCGCCAGCAGCTTGGGGGTCTTGAACACTGAAGCTTTCTTT
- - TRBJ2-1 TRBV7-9 CASSFLASSHNEQFF TGTGCCAGCAGCTTTCTGGCTTCTTCCCACAATGAGCAGTTCTTC
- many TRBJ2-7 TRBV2 CASSEDRGRQYF TGTGCCAGCAGTGAAGATAGGGGCAGGCAGTACTTC
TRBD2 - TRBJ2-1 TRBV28 CASSLELAAKQFF TGTGCCAGCAGTTTAGAACTAGCGGCAAAGCAGTTCTTC
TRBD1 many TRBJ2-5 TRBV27 CASSPGTGGWETQYF TGTGCCAGCAGTCCCGGGACAGGGGGTTGGGAGACCCAGTACTTC